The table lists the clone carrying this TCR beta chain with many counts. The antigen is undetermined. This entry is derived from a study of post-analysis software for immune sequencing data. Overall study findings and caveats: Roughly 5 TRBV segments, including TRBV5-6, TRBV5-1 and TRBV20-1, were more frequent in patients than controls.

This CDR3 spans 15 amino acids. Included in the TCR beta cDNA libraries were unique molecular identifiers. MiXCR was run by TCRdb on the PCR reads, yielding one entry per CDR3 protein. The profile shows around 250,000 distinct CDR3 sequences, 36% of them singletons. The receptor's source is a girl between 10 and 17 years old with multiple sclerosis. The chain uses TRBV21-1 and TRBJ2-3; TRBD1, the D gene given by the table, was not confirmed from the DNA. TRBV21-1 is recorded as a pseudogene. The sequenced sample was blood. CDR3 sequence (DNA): TGTGCCAGCAGCGAAGCGGGGGGGAGCACAGATACGCAGTATTTT. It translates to CASSEAGGSTDTQYF.